These 12 T cell receptor beta chains were all obtained from the same sample, sequenced in a study of T cells in Graves' hyperthyroidism and ophthalmopathy. Amplified regions were TCR beta CDR3 sequences from RNA transcripts. A first-round RT-PCR of the TCR CDR3 used the HTBI primer set. MiXCR, applied by TCRdb to the multiplex PCR reads, yields one record per CDR3 protein. The sample lists around 600,000 distinct CDR3 sequences; less than 20% were seen once. The sample was blood. Receptors originate from a woman in her twenties or thirties with Graves' hyperthyroidism.

In this sample, this clonotype turned up many times. J is TRBJ2-1 and V is TRBV30, with TRBD2 matching 7 bases. This CDR3 is built from 15 residues. V gave up 2 bases and J gave up 4 bases; unmatched junction bases: 8. Per the germline V gene, CDR1 is GTSNPN and CDR2 is SVGIG (reference sequence). The CDR3 nucleotides are TGTGCCTGGAGTATTGGAACTAGCGAGTACAATGAGCAGTTCTTC. Translating it yields CAWSIGTSEYNEQFF.

This clonotype appeared a few times. The V and J genes are TRBV20-1 and TRBJ1-5, with D unresolved. V was cut by 1 base and J by 0 bases, with 7 bases left in between. In germline, CDR1 is DFQATT, CDR2 SNEGSKA (reference sequence). The CDR3 covers 14 residues. The DNA of the CDR3 is TGCAGTGCTAGAGGGCTTTTTAGCAATCAGCCCCAGCATTTT. It specifies CSARGLFSNQPQHF.

A few counts support this clonotype. A much larger clone is a single base away; this may be a read error. J is TRBJ2-7 and V is TRBV2, with no clear D. The germline gives CDR1 SNHLY, CDR2 FYNNEI. V lost 6 bases and J lost 3, with 3 bases in between. The CDR3 is 10 amino acids. The CDR3: CASRFYEQYF. For the CDR3, the DNA is TGTGCCAGCAGGTTCTACGAGCAGTACTTC.

V usage is TRBV15 and J usage is TRBJ2-2; no clear D gene. The CDR3 runs 12 residues. The V and J ends lost 0 bases and 8 bases respectively, with 4 bases between them. Germline CDR1 and CDR2: LNHNV and YYDKDF (reference sequence). The CDR3 here is CATSRESGELFF. The CDR3 coding sequence is TGTGCCACCAGCAGAGAGAGTGGGGAGCTGTTTTTT.

This clonotype was detected many times. The chain uses TRBV7-2 and TRBJ2-6, with D perhaps assigned TRBD1 or TRBD2 (5 bases each). This CDR3 is built from 16 residues. CDR1 and CDR2 from the germline V gene are SGHTA and FQGNSA. V was clipped by 5 bases and J by 2 bases, with 13 bases between them. The CDR3 spells CASSPLWGTGANVLTF. DNA of the CDR3: TGTGCCAGCAGCCCGTTATGGGGGACTGGGGCCAACGTCCTGACTTTC.

This clonotype was detected a few times. This chain connects TRBV6-1 to TRBJ2-7; D possibly uses TRBD1 or TRBD2 (5 bases each). This CDR3 is 16 amino acids long. Germline-derived CDR1 and CDR2 are MNHNS and SASEGT. V was shortened by 6 bases and J by 0 bases, with 18 bases between the two germline ends. The CDR3 spells CASRELGRQSSYEQYF. The CDR3 DNA sequence: TGTGCCAGCAGGGAACTGGGACGGCAGAGCTCCTACGAGCAGTACTTC.

This clonotype has a count of ten or more. The chain carries TRBV5-1 and TRBJ2-7; 7 bases agree with TRBD1. The V gene's germline CDR1 is SGHRS and CDR2 YFSETQ. This CDR3 contains 15 residues. The V segment lost 0 bases and the J segment 3 bases; nucleotides outside the gene matches: 6. The CDR3 protein is CASSLAGTEGYEQYF. The CDR3 nucleotides read TGCGCCAGCAGCTTGGCCGGGACAGAAGGCTACGAGCAGTACTTC.

The V call is TRBV4-3, the J call TRBJ1-5; D remains ambiguous. Deletions cut 0 bases from V and 11 bases from J, with 11 bases between. The CDR3 runs 13 residues. Germline values: CDR1 LGHNA, CDR2 YSLEER. The CDR3 DNA reads TGCGCCAGCAGCCAAGATGTGGGAGGGTCCCAGCATTTT. It translates to CASSQDVGGSQHF.

The chain joins TRBV3-1 to TRBJ2-3; D is uncertain. The CDR3 has 15 amino acids. The ends were cut back, 0 bases at V and 0 bases at J, with 7 bases in the middle. Germline loops: CDR1 LGHDT, CDR2 YNNKEL (reference sequence). The CDR3 loop is CASSQDLASTDTQYF. CDR3 nucleotides: TGTGCCAGCAGCCAAGATTTGGCCAGCACAGATACGCAGTATTTT.

The chain has TRBV4-3 and TRBJ2-6; 7 bases align to TRBD1. V dropped 3 bases and J dropped 5; count of bases not matched to a gene: 7. Germline CDR1 is LGHNA and CDR2 is YSLEER. The CDR3 has 16 amino acids. The CDR3 sequence is CASSHEDRARANVLTF. The CDR3 DNA follows: TGCGCCAGCAGCCACGAAGACAGGGCCAGGGCCAACGTCCTGACTTTC.

Here the CDR3 DNA reads TGTGCCAGCAGCTTGAAGGGGGCGCAGAACTATGGCTACACCTTC. Translation: CASSLKGAQNYGYTF. V and J are TRBV5-4 and TRBJ1-2; 7 nucleotides match TRBD1. The CDR3 has 15 amino acids. Germline loops: CDR1 SGHNT, CDR2 YYREEE (reference sequence). With 1 base clipped from V and 2 bases from J, the junction kept 5 bases outside the gene matches.

This clonotype was counted a few times. The rearrangement uses TRBV7-9 and TRBJ2-5; D not certain. CDR3 size: 17 residues. V was clipped by 2 bases and J by 1 base, with 17 bases between them. The germline V gene encodes CDR1 SEHNR and CDR2 FQNEAQ (reference sequence). The CDR3 region has the DNA TGTGCCAGCAGCTTAAATTTGGTCAGAGGCTCCCAAGAGACCCAGTACTTC. Protein: CASSLNLVRGSQETQYF.